Listed below are T cell receptor beta chains from one sample, sequenced in a study of radiation and T cells in renal cell carcinoma. The table came from immunoSEQ multiplex PCR; TCRdb's copy has only in-frame clones and leaves some out. This table has several thousand clones, roughly three fifths appearing once. Sample: tumor tissue, taken from a patient whose treatment included radiotherapy and nephrectomy. The receptor set was obtained from a man in his sixties with renal cell carcinoma. Both conserved end residues are part of each CDR3. The D gene is left open where the match is weak. Clone size appears in some rows only: once, few, many, or a class for an expanded clone.

J	V	size	D	CDR3	DNA
TRBJ2-7	TRBV5-6	-	TRBD2	CASSLLREGEQYF	TGTGCCAGCAGCTTGTTACGGGAGGGGGAGCAGTACTTC
TRBJ2-3	TRBV29-1	-	TRBD2	CSGGLAGGQDTQYF	TGCAGCGGCGGACTAGCGGGAGGGCAAGATACGCAGTATTTT
TRBJ2-7	TRBV7-2	-	-	CASSLSSVAYEQYF	TGTGCCAGCAGCCTCAGCAGTGTAGCCTACGAGCAGTACTTC
TRBJ2-3	TRBV7-2	few	-	CASSLDSVISTDTQYF	TGTGCCAGCAGCTTAGATTCCGTTATTAGCACAGATACGCAGTATTTT
TRBJ2-7	TRBV4-1	-	-	CASSQRQLYEQYF	TGCGCCAGCAGCCAGAGACAACTTTACGAGCAGTACTTC
TRBJ1-1	TRBV6-5	medium-sized	-	CASSYSATGDTEAFF	TGTGCCAGCAGTTACTCCGCAACTGGGGACACTGAAGCTTTCTTT
TRBJ1-2	TRBV7-2	-	-	CASSSGPYGYTF	TGTGCCAGCAGCTCGGGTCCCTATGGCTACACCTTC
TRBJ2-3	TRBV10-3	-	TRBD2	CASKRGGTSGQTDTQYF	TGTGCCAGCAAGCGGGGGGGGACTAGCGGGCAGACAGATACGCAGTATTTT
TRBJ1-2	TRBV20-1	-	-	CSARDGRGYTF	TGCAGTGCTAGAGATGGTCGGGGCTACACCTTC
TRBJ1-1	TRBV28	-	-	CASSLGQFYEAWVSAFF	TGTGCCAGCAGTTTAGGACAGTTCTATGAGGCCTGGGTGTCGGCTTTCTTT
TRBJ2-7	TRBV6-5	-	TRBD1	CASSYSETGGYEQYF	TGTGCCAGCAGTTACTCGGAGACAGGGGGCTACGAGCAGTACTTC
TRBJ2-1	TRBV19	-	TRBD2	CAARESGSSTYNEQFF	TGTGCCGCCCGGGAGAGCGGGAGTTCTACCTACAATGAGCAGTTCTTC
TRBJ2-7	TRBV5-8	medium-sized	TRBD1	CASSLARQGQGEQYF	TGTGCCAGCAGCTTGGCCCGACAGGGGCAGGGCGAGCAGTACTTC
TRBJ1-2	TRBV10-3	-	-	CAITHIQGQGYTF	TGTGCCATCACCCATATCCAGGGTCAAGGCTACACCTTC
TRBJ2-7	TRBV10-2	-	-	CASSARVEQYF	TGCGCCAGCAGTGCTAGGGTCGAGCAGTACTTC
TRBJ1-1	TRBV5-6	medium-sized	-	CASSLVSATEAFF	TGTGCCAGCAGCTTGGTGTCAGCCACTGAAGCTTTCTTT
TRBJ1-4	TRBV6-5	few	-	CASSAGQTIDEKLFF	TGTGCCAGCAGCGCCGGACAGACTATCGATGAAAAACTGTTTTTT
TRBJ2-4	TRBV11-3	large	TRBD2	CASSSGLAGAGQYF	TGTGCCAGCAGCTCGGGACTAGCGGGAGCGGGACAGTACTTC
TRBJ1-1	TRBV7-6	-	-	CASSSVGGLNTEAFF	TGTGCCAGCAGCTCGGTCGGGGGCTTGAACACTGAAGCTTTCTTT
TRBJ1-1	TRBV6-5	-	-	CASRHQRTEAFF	TGTGCCAGCAGACACCAGCGTACTGAAGCTTTCTTT